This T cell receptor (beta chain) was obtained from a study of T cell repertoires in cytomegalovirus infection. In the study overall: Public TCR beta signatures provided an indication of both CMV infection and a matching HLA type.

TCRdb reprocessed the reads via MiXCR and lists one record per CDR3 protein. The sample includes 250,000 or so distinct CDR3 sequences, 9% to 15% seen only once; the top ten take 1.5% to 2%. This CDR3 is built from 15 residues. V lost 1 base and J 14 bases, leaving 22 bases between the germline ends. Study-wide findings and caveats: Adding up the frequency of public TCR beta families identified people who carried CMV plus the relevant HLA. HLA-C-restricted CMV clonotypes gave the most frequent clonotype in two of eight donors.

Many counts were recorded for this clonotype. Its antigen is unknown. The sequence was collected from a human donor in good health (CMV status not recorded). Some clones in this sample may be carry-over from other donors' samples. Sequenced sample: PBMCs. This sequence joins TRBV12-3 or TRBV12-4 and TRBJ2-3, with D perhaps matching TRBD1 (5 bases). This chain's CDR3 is CASSLGILGARIGYF. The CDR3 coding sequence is TGTGCCAGCAGTTTAGGAATATTAGGGGCTCGAATAGGGTATTTT.